The present TCR beta chain was sequenced within a study of patients and donors after allogeneic stem cell transplantation (dated by TCRdb to between 2020 and 2021). The method was RT-PCR. TCRdb records NextSeq 550 as the sequencer. Through fastp at Q25 and MiXCR, TCRdb rebuilt clones from the public reads, retaining in-frame beta chains. Every CDR3 protein is listed once, alongside the most common genes and DNA of its rows. The sample yields about a million distinct CDR3 sequences; more than 15% were counted once. 5% to 6.5% of the sample is in the top ten clones. This clonotype was seen a handful of times. The specificity of this receptor is unknown. Per-base quality was not reported, and no clone a single base away is much larger than it. Material for sequencing was blood, either unsorted or a sorted T cell fraction (not recorded which). The sequence derives from a human donor who was either an allogeneic HSCT recipient or a stem cell or donor lymphocyte infusion donor (not recorded which). It is not recorded whose cells these are; they may come from a transplant donor.

The CDR3 protein is CASSPPTSGRANTQYF. The DNA is TGTGCCAGCAGTCCTCCGACTAGCGGGAGGGCAAATACGCAGTATTTT. This chain joins TRBV6-1 to TRBJ2-3; 14 central bases correspond to TRBD2. Including cysteine and phenylalanine, the CDR3 has 16 amino acids. Only the CDR3 DNA stays, 48 bases, in frame from base 1. CDR1 MNHNS and CDR2 SASEGT are derived from the germline V gene. V is cut back by 5 bases and J by 7 bases, with 8 bases in the junction unmatched.